This record looks at one TCR beta chain sequence and its context. The repertoire was sequenced with immunoSEQ multiplex PCR; TCRdb's copy has only in-frame clones and lacks some. This table holds nearly 250,000 clones, over 75% found once. These data are taken from a study of blood T cell repertoires in COVID-19. As for the study in general: Sites in the United States, Italy and Spain provided acute and convalescent COVID-19 samples. PBMCs, B-cell-depleted T cells, or T cells were the source of the cDNA or gDNA that made up the material.

The study drew participants aged 18 to 89 years from 20 to 30 US areas. Cohorts were assigned according to the clinical history that participants reported. Germline values: CDR1 KGHDR, CDR2 SFDVKD. Trimming at V came to 5 bases and at J to 7 bases, leaving 8 bases not matched to a gene. This CDR3 is built from 14 residues. V usage is TRBV24-1 and J usage is TRBJ1-2, with TRBD1 matching 8 bases. Specimen: PBMCs or T cells enriched from blood (not recorded which). This TCR derives from a woman in her fifties or sixties with acute COVID-19. CDR3 protein: CATSASGGSSGYTF. In DNA form, the CDR3 reads TGTGCCACCAGTGCTTCAGGGGGCTCTAGTGGCTACACCTTC.